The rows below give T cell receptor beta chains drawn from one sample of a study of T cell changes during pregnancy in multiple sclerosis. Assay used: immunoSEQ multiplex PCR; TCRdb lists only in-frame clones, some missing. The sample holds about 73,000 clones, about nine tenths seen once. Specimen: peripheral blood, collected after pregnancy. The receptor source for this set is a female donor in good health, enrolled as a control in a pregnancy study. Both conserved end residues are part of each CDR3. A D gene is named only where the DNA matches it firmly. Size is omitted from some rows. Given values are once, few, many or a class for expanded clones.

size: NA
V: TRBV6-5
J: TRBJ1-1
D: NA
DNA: TGTGCCAGCAGTTACGGGGGGGGGACCAACACTGAAGCTTTCTTT
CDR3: CASSYGGGTNTEAFF

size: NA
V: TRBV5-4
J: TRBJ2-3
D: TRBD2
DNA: TGTGCCAGCAGCTCCGGACTAGCAGCTAGCACAGATACGCAGTATTTT
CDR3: CASSSGLAASTDTQYF

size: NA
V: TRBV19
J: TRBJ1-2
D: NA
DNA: TGTGCCAGTAGTCAGGGGTATGGCTACACCTTC
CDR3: CASSQGYGYTF

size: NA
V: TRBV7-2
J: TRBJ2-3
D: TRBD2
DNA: TGTGCCAGCAGCTTGACTAGCGGGGGGGCTGGGATCGGCACAGATACGCAGTATTTT
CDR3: CASSLTSGGAGIGTDTQYF

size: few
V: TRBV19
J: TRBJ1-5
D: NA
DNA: TGTGCCAGTACCCCCTCCGGAGGGGTTGGCGGTCAGCCCCAGCATTTT
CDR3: CASTPSGGVGGQPQHF

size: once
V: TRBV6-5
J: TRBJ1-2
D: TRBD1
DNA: TGTGCCAGCAGTTATGTCTCGGGACAGAGAACCTATGGCTACACCTTC
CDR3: CASSYVSGQRTYGYTF

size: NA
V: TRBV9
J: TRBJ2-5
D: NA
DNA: TGTGCCAGCAATCTGGGGCCGGCTGAAGAGACCCAGTACTTC
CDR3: CASNLGPAEETQYF

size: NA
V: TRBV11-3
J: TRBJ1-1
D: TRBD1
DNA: TGTGCCAGCAGCCCCGGGACAGGGTCCCCTGAAGCTTTCTTT
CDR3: CASSPGTGSPEAFF

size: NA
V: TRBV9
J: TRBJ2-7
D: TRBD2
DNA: TGTGCCAGCAGCGTAGGGCTAGCGGGGTCGGACGAGCAGTACTTC
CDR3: CASSVGLAGSDEQYF

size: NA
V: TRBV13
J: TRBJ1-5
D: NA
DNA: TGTGCCAGCAGTCGCCGGGACACCTATCAGCCCCAGCATTTT
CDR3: CASSRRDTYQPQHF

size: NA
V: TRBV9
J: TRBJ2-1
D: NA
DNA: TGTGCCAGCAGCGTGACAGGCCATGAGCAGTTCTTC
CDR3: CASSVTGHEQFF

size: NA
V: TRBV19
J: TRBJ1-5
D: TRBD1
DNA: TGTGCCAGTAGGGACAGGGGGCAGGGGAGCAATCAGCCCCAGCATTTT
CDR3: CASRDRGQGSNQPQHF

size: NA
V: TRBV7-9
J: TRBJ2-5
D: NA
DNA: TGTGCCAGCAGCTTGGGGAGGCTGCACCCTCAAGAGACCCAGTACTTC
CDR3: CASSLGRLHPQETQYF

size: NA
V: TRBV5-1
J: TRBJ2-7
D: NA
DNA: TGCGCCAGCAGCTTAGAAGACAGGTACGAGCAGTACTTC
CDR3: CASSLEDRYEQYF

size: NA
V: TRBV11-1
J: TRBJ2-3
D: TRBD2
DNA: TGTGCCAGCAGCTTTGGGAGGGGTAGCACAGATACGCAGTATTTT
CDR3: CASSFGRGSTDTQYF

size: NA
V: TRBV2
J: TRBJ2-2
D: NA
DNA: TGTGCCAGCAGCCCTACTAGGCCCGGGGAGCTGTTTTTT
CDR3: CASSPTRPGELFF

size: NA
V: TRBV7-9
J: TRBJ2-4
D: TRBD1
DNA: TGTGCCAGCAGCTTAGCAGAAAACAGGGGAAGTGTGGCCAAAAACATTCAGTACTTC
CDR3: CASSLAENRGSVAKNIQYF

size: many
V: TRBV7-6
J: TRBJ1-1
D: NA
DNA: TGTGCCAGCAGCTTAGGGCCCAGGGCCACTGAAGCTTTCTTT
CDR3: CASSLGPRATEAFF

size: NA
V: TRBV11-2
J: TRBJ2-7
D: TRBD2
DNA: TGTGCCAGCAGCGGGGGGGGGACTAGCGGGAGGTCCTACGAGCAGTACTTC
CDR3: CASSGGGTSGRSYEQYF

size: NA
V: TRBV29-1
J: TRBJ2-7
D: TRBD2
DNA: TGCAGCGTTGAGACGCGGGAGACCCCCTACGAGCAGTACTTC
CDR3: CSVETRETPYEQYF

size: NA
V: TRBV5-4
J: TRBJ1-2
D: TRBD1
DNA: TGTGCCAGCAGCTTGAGGGCCAGGGGGCTTTTGGGCTACACCTTC
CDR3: CASSLRARGLLGYTF

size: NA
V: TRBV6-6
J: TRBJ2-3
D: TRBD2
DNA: TGTGCCAGCTCCTGGGGGGGGGTGACCACAGATACGCAGTATTTT
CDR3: CASSWGGVTTDTQYF

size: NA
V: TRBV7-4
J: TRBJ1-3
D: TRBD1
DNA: TGTGCCAGCAGCGGTTCCCTTGACAGGGGGAACACCATATATTTT
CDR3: CASSGSLDRGNTIYF

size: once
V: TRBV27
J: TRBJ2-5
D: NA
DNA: TGTGCCAGCAGTTTACAAGCAAGGCGGGCCCAAGAGACCCAGTACTTC
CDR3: CASSLQARRAQETQYF

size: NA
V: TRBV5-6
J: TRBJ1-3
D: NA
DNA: TGTGCCAGCAGCATACGACAAGTCTCTGGAAACACCATATATTTT
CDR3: CASSIRQVSGNTIYF

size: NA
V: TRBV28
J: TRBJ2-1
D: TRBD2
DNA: TGTGCCAGCAGTTTATGGGGACTAGGGGCGGACAATGAGCAGTTCTTC
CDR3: CASSLWGLGADNEQFF

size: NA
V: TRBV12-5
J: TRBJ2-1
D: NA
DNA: TGTGCTAGTGGTTTGGGGGGCTACGGTGAGCAGTTCTTC
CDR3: CASGLGGYGEQFF

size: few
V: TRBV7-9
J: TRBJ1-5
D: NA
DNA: TGTGCCACCGTGGAACGGGATAGCAATCAGCCCCAGCATTTT
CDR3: CATVERDSNQPQHF

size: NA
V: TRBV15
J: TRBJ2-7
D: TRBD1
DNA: TGTGCCACCAGCAGAGGGGGACAGGGGGCGTGGGAGCAGTACTTC
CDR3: CATSRGGQGAWEQYF

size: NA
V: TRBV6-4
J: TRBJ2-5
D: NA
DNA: TGTGCCAGCAGCACTCTCCAGGGGAAGCCCCAGTACTTC
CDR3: CASSTLQGKPQYF

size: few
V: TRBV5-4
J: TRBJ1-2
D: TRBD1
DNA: TGTGCCAGCAGCCCTGACAGGGCTGAGGGCTACACCTTC
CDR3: CASSPDRAEGYTF

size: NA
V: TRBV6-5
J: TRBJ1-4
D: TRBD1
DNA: TGTGCCAGCAGTAGAGGACAGGGTGATGAAAAACTGTTTTTT
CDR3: CASSRGQGDEKLFF

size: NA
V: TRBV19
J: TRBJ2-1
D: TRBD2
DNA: TGTGCCAGTAGTATCCCCCGGACTAGCGGTTACAATGAGCAGTTCTTC
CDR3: CASSIPRTSGYNEQFF

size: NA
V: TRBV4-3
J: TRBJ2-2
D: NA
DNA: TGCGCCAGCAGCCAAGATCAACCGGCTAGCTGGGCCGGGGAGCTGTTTTTT
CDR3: CASSQDQPASWAGELFF

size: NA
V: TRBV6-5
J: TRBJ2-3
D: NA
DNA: TGTGCCAGCAGTTACCCGGACTTGGGCTGTACAGATACGCAGTATTTT
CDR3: CASSYPDLGCTDTQYF

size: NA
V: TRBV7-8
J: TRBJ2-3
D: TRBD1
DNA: TGTGCCAGCAGCCACCGGACAGGCGGCACAGATACGCAGTATTTT
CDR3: CASSHRTGGTDTQYF

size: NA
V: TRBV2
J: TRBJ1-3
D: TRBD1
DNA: TGTGCCAGCAGTGACGACAGGGGATCCGGAAACACCATATATTTT
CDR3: CASSDDRGSGNTIYF

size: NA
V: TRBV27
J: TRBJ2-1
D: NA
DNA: TGTGCCAGCAGTTTTCAGGTCCGCTACAATGAGCAGTTCTTC
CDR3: CASSFQVRYNEQFF

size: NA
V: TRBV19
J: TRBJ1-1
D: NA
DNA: TGTGCCAGTAGTATAGGCAGGGGAGGGACTGAAGCTTTCTTT
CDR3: CASSIGRGGTEAFF

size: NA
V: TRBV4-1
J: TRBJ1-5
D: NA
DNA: TGCGCCAGCAGCCAAGGGCCGGCAGGGGCTAATCAGCCCCAGCATTTT
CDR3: CASSQGPAGANQPQHF

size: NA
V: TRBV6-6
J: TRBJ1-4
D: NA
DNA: TGTGCCAGCAGTTACAGGGGGTCGGGTAATGAAAAACTGTTTTTT
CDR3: CASSYRGSGNEKLFF

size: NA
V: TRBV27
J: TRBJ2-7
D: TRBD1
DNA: TGTGCCAGCAGTTTTTCGAGGACAGGGACCGAGCAGTACTTC
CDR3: CASSFSRTGTEQYF

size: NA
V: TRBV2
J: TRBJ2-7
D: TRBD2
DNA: TGTGCCAGCGGGGGGGTGGCAACCTACGAGCAGTACTTC
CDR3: CASGGVATYEQYF

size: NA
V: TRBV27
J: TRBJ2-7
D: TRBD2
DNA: TGTGCCAGCTGGCCGACCGGGACTAGCGGGACTGTGCAGTACTTC
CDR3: CASWPTGTSGTVQYF

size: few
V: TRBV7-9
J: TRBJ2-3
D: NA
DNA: TGTGCCAGCAGCTTAGAAAGGACAGACACAGATACGCAGTATTTT
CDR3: CASSLERTDTDTQYF

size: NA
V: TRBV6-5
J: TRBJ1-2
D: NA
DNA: TGTGCCAGCAGACTCCGGGACACCAACTTCTATGGCTACACCTTC
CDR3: CASRLRDTNFYGYTF

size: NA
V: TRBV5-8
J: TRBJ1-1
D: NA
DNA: TGTGCCAGCAAGAGCACTGAAGCTTTCTTT
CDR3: CASKSTEAFF

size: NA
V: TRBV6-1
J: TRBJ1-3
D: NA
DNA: TGTGCCAGCAGTGAAGCGTTGGCTAGTGGAAACACCATATATTTT
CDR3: CASSEALASGNTIYF

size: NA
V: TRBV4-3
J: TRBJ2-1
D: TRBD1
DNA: TGCGCCAGCAGCCGGAACCACAGGGGTTCGAACGAGCAGTTCTTC
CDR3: CASSRNHRGSNEQFF

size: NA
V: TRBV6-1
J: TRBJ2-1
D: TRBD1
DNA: TGTGCCAGCACAATACAGGGGAATTACAATGAGCAGTTCTTC
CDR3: CASTIQGNYNEQFF

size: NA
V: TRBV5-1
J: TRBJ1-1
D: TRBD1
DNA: TGCGCCAGCAGCTCCCGGGACAGAAATAAGAACACTGAAGCTTTCTTT
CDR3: CASSSRDRNKNTEAFF

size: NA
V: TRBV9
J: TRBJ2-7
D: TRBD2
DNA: TGTGCCAGCAGCGTAGACCTAGCGGAGACCTACGAGCAGTACTTC
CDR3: CASSVDLAETYEQYF